A single sample gave rise to the 9 T cell receptor beta chains below, sequenced in a study of blood T cell repertoires in COVID-19. Repertoires were generated with immunoSEQ multiplex PCR, while TCRdb's copy carries only in-frame clones and drops some. The table lists approximately 300,000 clones, nearly 90% of them singletons, with about 4.5% in the top ten. Sequencing used PBMCs or T cells enriched from blood (not recorded which). Receptors were obtained from a woman under 30 with acute COVID-19.

The rearrangement uses TRBV29-1 and TRBJ1-4; perhaps TRBD1 as D (5 bases). The CDR3 runs 13 residues. Germline values: CDR1 SQVTM, CDR2 ANQGSEA. Trimming pared 4 bases from V and 4 bases from J, leaving 10 bases between. For the CDR3, the DNA is TGCAGCGTTGCAGGGCCCCGTAATGAAAAACTGTTTTTT. It yields the protein CSVAGPRNEKLFF. Drawing the rest from reference TRBV29-1 and TRBJ1-4, the complete variable domain is SAVISQKPSRDICQRGTSLTIQCQVDSQVTMMFWYRQQPGQSLTLIATANQGSEATYESGFVIDKFPISRPNLTFSTLTVSNMSPEDSSIYLCSVAGPRNEKLFFGSGTQLSVL.

The chain recombines TRBV12-3 or TRBV12-4 with TRBJ1-2; D possibly corresponds to TRBD1 (5 bases). Trimming stripped 3 bases from V and 7 bases from J, with 12 bases between. The CDR3 has 13 residues. The CDR3 region has the DNA TGTGCCAGCAGTTTGGAAGGGGATTCTGGCTACACCTTC. Translation gives CASSLEGDSGYTF.

This clone appeared once. The DNA for the CDR3 is TGTGCCAGCAGTCTCTCGGGGACAATCGACGGGGAGCAGTACTTC. This sequence encodes CASSLSGTIDGEQYF. The chain couples TRBV28 to TRBJ2-7; perhaps TRBD1 as D (6 bases). Trimming removed 5 bases at V and 7 bases at J, with 21 bases between. This CDR3 is built from 15 residues. Germline V gives CDR1 MDHEN, CDR2 SYDVKM.

This clone was seen once. J is TRBJ2-1 and V is TRBV6-2 or TRBV6-3; 10 positions match TRBD2. From germline, CDR1 is MNHEY and CDR2 SVGEGT. The CDR3 consists of 14 residues. V trimming: 5 bases; J trimming: 9 bases; junction bases outside the gene matches: 7. CDR3 sequence: CASSVASGSGEQFF. The CDR3 nucleotides read TGTGCCAGCAGTGTGGCTAGCGGGAGTGGTGAGCAGTTCTTC.

The chain links TRBV28 to TRBJ2-1; 10 bases are a match to TRBD2. CDR1 MDHEN and CDR2 SYDVKM come from the germline V gene. The CDR3 extends over 15 amino acids. Trimming at V came to 2 bases and at J to 2 bases, leaving 0 bases not matched to a gene. CDR3: CASSLTSGAYNEQFF. The CDR3 nucleotides are TGTGCCAGCAGTTTAACTAGCGGGGCCTACAATGAGCAGTTCTTC.

J is TRBJ2-3 and V is TRBV9; tentative D call: TRBD2 (5 bases). The CDR3 contains 18 residues. The germline V gene has CDR1 SGDLS and CDR2 YYNGEE. V lost 1 base and J lost 2, with 20 bases in between. The chain's CDR3 is CASSVLPFQRSITDTQYF. CDR3 bases: TGTGCCAGCAGCGTACTCCCCTTCCAGCGGAGCATCACAGATACGCAGTATTTT.

Only one count was recorded for this clone. The rearrangement uses TRBV10-3 and TRBJ1-2, with 8 nucleotides matching TRBD1. CDR1 and CDR2 from the germline V gene are ENHRY and SYGVKD. V lost 6 bases, J lost 8 bases, and 5 bases stayed unmatched. The CDR3 is 12 residues long. CDR3 amino acids: CAIRDRARGYTF. The CDR3 DNA reads TGTGCCATCAGGGACAGGGCACGAGGCTACACCTTC.

The J gene is TRBJ2-5, the V gene TRBV15, with TRBD2 identical over 12 bases. The trim removed 9 bases at V and 1 base at J, leaving 6 bases unmatched. Germline V gene sequence: CDR1 LNHNV, CDR2 YYDKDF (reference sequence). The CDR3 loop spans 15 amino acids. The DNA of the CDR3 is TGTGCCACGGGAGGGACTAGCGGGCTCCAAGAGACCCAGTACTTC. It translates to CATGGTSGLQETQYF.

V usage is TRBV12-3 or TRBV12-4 and J usage is TRBJ1-5, with D uncertain. The length of the CDR3 is 13 residues. Trimming removed 5 bases from V and 5 bases from J, with 10 bases in between. The CDR3 spells CASSSVAHQPQHF. Written as DNA, the CDR3 is TGTGCCAGCAGTAGTGTCGCGCATCAGCCCCAGCATTTT.